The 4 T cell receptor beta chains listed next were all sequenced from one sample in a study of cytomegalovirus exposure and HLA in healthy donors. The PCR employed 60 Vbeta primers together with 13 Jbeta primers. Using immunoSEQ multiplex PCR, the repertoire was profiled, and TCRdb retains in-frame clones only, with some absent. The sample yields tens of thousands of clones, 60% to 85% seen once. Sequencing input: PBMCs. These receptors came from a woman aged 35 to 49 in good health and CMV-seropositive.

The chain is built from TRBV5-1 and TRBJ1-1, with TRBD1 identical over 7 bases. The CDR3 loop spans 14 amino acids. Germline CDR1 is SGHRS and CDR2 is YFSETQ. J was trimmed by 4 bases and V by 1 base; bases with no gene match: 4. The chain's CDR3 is CASSLTGALTEAFF. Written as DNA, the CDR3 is TGCGCCAGCAGCTTGACAGGGGCCCTCACTGAAGCTTTCTTT.

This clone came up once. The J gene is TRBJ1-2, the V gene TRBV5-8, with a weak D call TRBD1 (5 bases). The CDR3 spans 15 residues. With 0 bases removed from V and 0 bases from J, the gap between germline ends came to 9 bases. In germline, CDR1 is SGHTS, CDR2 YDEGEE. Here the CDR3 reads CASSLESGSNYGYTF. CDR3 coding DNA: TGTGCCAGCAGCTTGGAGTCAGGGTCTAACTATGGCTACACCTTC.

Here the CDR3 reads CASIDTSSYNEQFF. In nucleotides, the CDR3 is TGTGCCAGCATCGACACGAGCTCCTACAATGAGCAGTTCTTC. The gene calls are TRBV7-9 and TRBJ2-1; no reliable D call. This CDR3 has 14 residues. Germline V gene lookup returns CDR1 SEHNR and CDR2 FQNEAQ (reference sequence). V gave up 7 bases and J gave up 0 bases, with 10 bases separating them. The complete variable domain, with remaining parts taken from reference TRBV7-9 and TRBJ2-1, reads DTGVSQNPRHKITKRGQNVTFRCDPISEHNRLYWYRQTLGQGPEFLTYFQNEAQLEKSRLLSDRFSAERPKGSFSTLEIQRTEQGDSAMYLCASIDTSSYNEQFFGPGTRLTVL.

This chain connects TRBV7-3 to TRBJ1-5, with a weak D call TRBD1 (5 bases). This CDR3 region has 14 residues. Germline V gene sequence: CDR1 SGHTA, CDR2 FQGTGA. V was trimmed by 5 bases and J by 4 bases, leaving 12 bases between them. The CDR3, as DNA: TGTGCCAGCAGCCCCGGGGGGGGAAATCAGCCCCAGCATTTT. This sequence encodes CASSPGGGNQPQHF. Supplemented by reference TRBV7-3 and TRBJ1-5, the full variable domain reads GAGVSQTPSNKVTEKGKYVELRCDPISGHTALYWYRQSLGQGPEFLIYFQGTGAADDSGLPNDRFFAVRPEGSVSTLKIQRTERGDSAVYLCASSPGGGNQPQHFGDGTRLSIL.